Included here is one T cell receptor (beta chain) sequence, with context. This clonotype showed up many times. Its antigen is still unknown. Base qualities are not recorded, but no much larger clone differs from it by a single base. The CDR3 sequence holds 13 residues, the cysteine and phenylalanine included. CDR3 DNA only is kept here, 39 bases in frame from base 1. Ends trimmed: V by 11 bases, J by 1 base; bases unmatched to a gene: 7. The germline V gene supplies CDR1 SNHLY and CDR2 FYNNEI. A constant-region primer and ProtoScript II reverse transcriptase were used to reverse-transcribe TCRbeta-specific cDNA from about 0.55 ug total RNA. Construction of the TCRbeta libraries relied on three nested rounds of multiplex PCR, following a slightly modified ARM-PCR procedure. The first two PCR rounds used multiplex TRBV1-TRBV30 forward primers with a Cbeta reverse primer, each for approximately 11 cycles. A final 25-cycle PCR with Deep VentR polymerase added sample barcodes and Illumina adapters. Before sequencing, amplicons of 200-500 bp were purified from gel using a QIAquick gel extraction kit. An Illumina HiSeq 2500 was used to sequence the TCRbeta amplicons, generating 250-bp paired-end reads. The source study handled its data this way. Reads were quality-trimmed with Trimmomatic v0.33, and paired reads were merged with FLASH v1.2.11 to recover full CDR3 sequences. V, D and J germline segments were assigned to the rearranged TCRbeta sequences using MiGEC v1.2.1b. VDJtools v1.0.0 computed clonotype statistics and Shannon-Wiener diversity indices. To reduce sampling bias, subsequent analyses other than the diversity analysis used only the 250 most abundant clonotypes in each sample. Starting from the raw public reads, TCRdb applied fastp trimming at Q25, assembled clones with MiXCR and retained in-frame beta chains. Each record represents a unique CDR3 protein, reported with the most common genes and DNA among its rows. The V and J calls were not made by the authors but by TCRdb's processing. For this sample the table gives about 92,000 distinct CDR3 sequences, of which less than 75% were detected only once. The ten largest clones add up to roughly 27% of the sample.

Total RNA and DNA were co-extracted without cell sorting from roughly 20-30 mg of bulk tissue using the AllPrep DNA/RNA mini kit. Between late 2015 and 2016, 4 or 5 patients in China with histopathologically diagnosed primary liver carcinoma had surgical resection. Patients had chronic HBV infection and were treatment-naive at sampling. Each fresh piece of tumor and adjacent tissue was cut in two, with one half stored in RNAlater at -80 degrees C and the other half sent for histology. The data are from a study of tumor-infiltrating lymphocytes in primary liver carcinoma listed by TCRdb under 2017. In terms of the full investigation: The five patients, three men and two women aged 30 to 69 years, had hepatocellular carcinoma (four) or combined HCC and intrahepatic cholangiocarcinoma (one). The five patients had tumors of stage T1-T3 N0M0, with maximum diameters ranging from about 4.2 to 10 cm. Roughly 3.65 to 7.13 million productive TCRbeta reads were obtained per sample, and no significant difference in read depth was found between tissue types. Across five regions of each liver tumor, along with adjacent normal tissue and blood, the study brought together TCRbeta repertoire sequencing, expression microarrays and whole-exome sequencing. A total of 35 specimens from 5 patients, comprising around 25 tumor regions, 5 adjacent noncancerous liver tissues and 5 peripheral blood samples, were covered by TCRbeta repertoire sequencing. Reproducibility between technical replicate repertoires was high, with correlation coefficients above 0.95 and mean shared-clone rates roughly 0.87. What the study reported, not specific to this receptor: Since the samples were bulk and unsorted, there was no way to compare CD4+ and CD8+ T cell repertoires. The top 250 clones made up a significantly larger repertoire fraction in tumors than in blood (p = 0.039). Only 4 to 6 patients were included in the study, and the authors note that the findings should be validated in a larger study. Consistent with antigen-driven expansion, pairs of tumor regions showed higher repertoire overlap (mean approximately 35%) than either tumor-adjacent pairs (approximately 17%) or tumor-blood pairs (approximately 14%). Because only the TCR beta chain was sequenced and unpaired alpha chains were not captured, true repertoire diversity is likely underestimated.

Recombination linked TRBV2 to TRBJ2-5, with TRBD2 identical over 7 junction bases. The sequence came from a middle-aged man with primary liver carcinoma and hepatitis B virus infection. Sequenced input: tumor-adjacent normal liver tissue. Read as DNA, the sequence is TGTGCCGCGGAGACTAGCAGCCAAGAGACCCAGTACTTC. Translated, this is CAAETSSQETQYF.